The 2 T cell receptor beta chains presented below share a single source sample, sequenced in a study of beta chain features in type 1 diabetes. Points from the study as a whole: Shortening that was moderate but significant affected the TCRB CDR3s of Type 1 diabetes patients in all four CD4+ subsets.

For these TCRs, the target antigens are not known. All of the isolated RNA was reverse transcribed, so expressed TCRB transcripts were sequenced. Measured with immunoSEQ multiplex PCR; TCRdb has only the in-frame clones, and not every one. The sample includes hundreds of thousands of clones, over 13% of them seen just once. The specimen sequenced was naive CD4+ T cells from blood. These receptors were taken from a man younger than 30 with type 1 diabetes.

The J gene is TRBJ2-7, the V gene TRBV5-1; 10 bases match TRBD2. The junction had 14 bases not matched to a gene; V was cut back by 6 bases and J by 5 bases. Germline values: CDR1 SGHRS, CDR2 YFSETQ. The CDR3 has 16 amino acids. The CDR3 sequence: CASKTLAGAVIHEQYF. DNA of the CDR3: TGCGCCAGCAAAACCCTAGCGGGAGCTGTTATTCACGAGCAGTACTTC. Supplemented by reference TRBV5-1 and TRBJ2-7, the full variable domain reads KAGVTQTPRYLIKTRGQQVTLSCSPISGHRSVSWYQQTPGQGLQFLFEYFSETQRNKGNFPGRFSGRQFSNSRSEMNVSTLELGDSALYLCASKTLAGAVIHEQYFGPGTRLTVT.

This chain joins TRBV18 and TRBJ1-2; D uncertain. Germline assignment: CDR1 KGHSH and CDR2 LQKENI. The CDR3 is 13 residues long. Trimming stripped 3 bases from V and 6 bases from J, with 11 bases between. The CDR3 reads CASSPQDSHGYTF. Written as DNA, the CDR3 is TGTGCCAGCTCACCCCAAGATTCCCATGGCTACACCTTC.